This T cell receptor beta chain originates from a study of T cell responses to AZD1222 COVID-19 vaccine. Study-wide results and limits: Targets within unmutated variant regions were reportedly found for nearly half of spike-specific TCRs. Just a handful of people given AZD1222 tested seropositive at baseline. Regions 160-218 and 743-854 held dominance among vaccine-associated CD4 TCRs, which spanned spike.

TCRdb's copy holds only in-frame clones and misses some; the assay was immunoSEQ multiplex PCR. The table lists about 100,000 clones, 80% to 90% of them singletons. Concerning this clone: Its antigen is not identified.

Germline V CDR1 and CDR2: SEHNR, FQNEAQ (reference sequence). J gave up 4 bases and V 2 bases, and 12 bases lay outside the gene matches. The CDR3 extends over 17 amino acids. The rearrangement uses TRBV7-9 and TRBJ2-3, with 7 bases identical to TRBD1. The receptor's source is an adult in good health. The input for sequencing was peripheral blood, taken on day 0 of AZD1222 vaccination. In nucleotides, the CDR3 is TGTGCCAGCAGCTTAAGAGCGGTACAGGGGAATGCAGATACGCAGTATTTT. It translates to CASSLRAVQGNADTQYF.